A selection of T cell receptor beta chains follows, all from one sample in a study of a mutant IDH1 vaccine in newly diagnosed glioma. Antigens of these TCRs are unknown. Sequencing was performed with immunoSEQ multiplex PCR; in TCRdb, only in-frame clones are kept and a portion is missing. The sample yields tens of thousands of clones, 80% seen once. Specimen: PBMCs, collected from a glioma patient whose treatment included an IDH1 peptide vaccine. These receptor sequences come from a man in his forties or fifties with glioma. Both conserved end residues are part of each CDR3. Each record gives: D gene, J gene, clone size, CDR3 length, V gene, CDR3 DNA, CDR3 protein. D genes are given only for firm matches. Expanded clones get a size class; other rows say once, few or many, or leave the size out.

- TRBJ2-7 - 13 TRBV9 TGTGCCAGCAGCGCGTACAGGGCGGACGAGCAGTACTTC CASSAYRADEQYF
- TRBJ2-3 - 15 TRBV10-3 TGTGCCATTTCCAGTTTATCCTTAGGCACAGATACGCAGTATTTT CAISSLSLGTDTQYF
- TRBJ2-7 few 14 TRBV7-8 TGTGCCAGCAGCTTAGCTTCGGGGACCTACGAGCAGTACTTC CASSLASGTYEQYF
TRBD2 TRBJ2-7 - 16 TRBV5-4 TGTGCCAGCAGCCGAACGGGACTAGTTTTCGGCTACGAGCAGTACTTC CASSRTGLVFGYEQYF
- TRBJ1-5 - 14 TRBV18 TGTGCCAGCTCACAGGACAACGGCAATCAGCCCCAGCATTTT CASSQDNGNQPQHF
TRBD1 TRBJ1-2 - 15 TRBV19 TGTGCCAGTAGTGGGGACAGGGCGGCTAACTATGGCTACACCTTC CASSGDRAANYGYTF
TRBD2 TRBJ2-2 once 15 TRBV6-5 TGTGCCAGCAGTTACGCTGGGGCGGGGGCCGGGGAGCTGTTTTTT CASSYAGAGAGELFF
- TRBJ1-1 - 14 TRBV2 TGTGCCAGCAGTGAAAGTTGGGCAGCGGCTGAAGCTTTCTTT CASSESWAAAEAFF
TRBD1 TRBJ1-4 - 15 TRBV2 TGTGCCAGTTCCAGGGACAGGGGATCTAATGAAAAACTGTTTTTT CASSRDRGSNEKLFF
- TRBJ1-2 - 12 TRBV6-1 TGTGCCGTAACGGACGGGTATTATGGCTACACCTTC CAVTDGYYGYTF
- TRBJ1-1 - 14 TRBV29-1 TGCAGCGTTGAAGATGGTCTGTTGAACACTGAAGCTTTCTTT CSVEDGLLNTEAFF
- TRBJ1-6 - 14 TRBV7-2 TGTGCCAGCAGCTTAAAACGGTCAAATTCACCCCTCCACTTT CASSLKRSNSPLHF
TRBD1 TRBJ1-1 - 12 TRBV25-1 TGTGCCAGCTCTCGACAGGGGAGGGAAGCTTTCTTT CASSRQGREAFF
TRBD2 TRBJ2-5 - 14 TRBV6-5 TGTGCCAGCCGTGGAGCGGGGGGGCAGGCGACCCAGTACTTC CASRGAGGQATQYF